This TCR beta chain derives from a study of T cell responses to AZD1222 COVID-19 vaccine. Here immunoSEQ multiplex PCR was the method, and the copy in TCRdb shows in-frame clones only, minus some. Of roughly 120,000 clones in the sample, about 91% are singletons; the top ten hold over 4.5%. Regarding the study as a whole: Regions 160-218 and 743-854 held dominance among vaccine-associated CD4 TCRs, which spanned spike. Clonal diversity was possibly underestimated, and the donors were mostly white British, with more females. Two AZD1222 administrations were followed by greater Spike-specific TCR breadth and depth. Scientists sampled the repertoires only once the peak T cell response had passed.

Comment on this clone: Its antigen is not known.

The germline V gene encodes CDR1 LGHNT and CDR2 FRNRAP. The CDR3 spans 13 residues. With V trimmed by 5 bases and J by 5 bases, 5 bases remained unmatched. The sequencing here drew on peripheral blood, taken on day 0 of AZD1222 vaccination. This TCR derives from an adult in good health. The chain couples TRBV12-5 to TRBJ1-2; 7 nucleotides agree with TRBD1. DNA of the CDR3: TGTGCTAGTGGTGGGACAGACCTTTATGGCTACACCTTC. As protein: CASGGTDLYGYTF.